Presented here are 15 T cell receptor beta chains from one specimen sequenced in a study of neurological immune-mediated disorders (dated by TCRdb to the late 2010s). The time point label, as the study defines it: longitudinal time-point 2. The method behind the library was 5' RACE. The data were produced on an Illumina HiSeq 2500. In TCRdb, the public reads were trimmed at Q25 with fastp and aligned with MiXCR, with productive beta chains retained. Identical CDR3 proteins give one entry, which carries the most common genes and DNA. The sample table contains 81,000 or so distinct CDR3 sequences; only one count was recorded for about 13% of them. Under 6% of the sample is taken by the ten largest. Material: PBMCs. All receptors come from a female donor with HTLV-1-associated myelopathy (HAM/TSP).

This clonotype was seen repeatedly, ten times or more. The CDR3 DNA reads as TGCGCCAGCAGTCCTCGGGAGCGGGGTACAGATACGCAGTATTTT. It yields the protein CASSPRERGTDTQYF. V usage is TRBV10-2 and J usage is TRBJ2-3; 7 nucleotides line up with TRBD2. The CDR3 is 15 residues long. Germline CDR1 is WSHSY and CDR2 is SAAADI. V dropped 5 bases and J dropped 3; count of bases not matched to a gene: 8.

This clonotype was counted at least ten times. V usage is TRBV5-1 and J usage is TRBJ2-7, with no clear D. CDR3 length: 14 residues. Germline V gene sequence: CDR1 SGHRS, CDR2 YFSETQ. The ends were cut back, 0 bases at V and 0 bases at J, with 7 bases in the middle. The CDR3 region is CASSLDGSSYEQYF. DNA for the CDR3: TGCGCCAGCAGCTTGGACGGTTCCTCCTACGAGCAGTACTTC.

This clonotype was seen many times. The V gene is TRBV28, the J gene TRBJ2-7; no firm D call. Germline loops: CDR1 MDHEN, CDR2 SYDVKM. This CDR3 is 13 amino acids long. Trimming removed 9 bases from V and 2 bases from J, with 14 bases in between. The CDR3 is CASRHAGTYEQYF. The CDR3 DNA reads TGTGCCAGTAGGCATGCCGGAACCTACGAGCAGTACTTC.

This clonotype has at least ten counts. This chain links TRBV10-2 with TRBJ2-7; D is ambiguous. From germline, CDR1 is WSHSY and CDR2 SAAADI. Deletions cut 6 bases from V and 4 bases from J, with 16 bases between. The CDR3 has 14 residues. The CDR3, as DNA: TGCGCCAGCAGCACGGACGGCCATCGGTACGAGCAGTACTTC. Its protein is CASSTDGHRYEQYF.

Many counts were recorded for this clonotype. The DNA of the CDR3 is TGTGCCAGCAGTGGTCTAGGGGGTATTGGCTACGAGCAGTACTTC. Its translation is CASSGLGGIGYEQYF. The gene calls are TRBV25-1 and TRBJ2-7, with a weak D call TRBD1 (6 bases). The germline gives CDR1 MGHDK, CDR2 SYGVNS. The V end was cut by 4 bases, the J end by 3 bases, with 16 bases between. The CDR3 is 15 amino acids.

The chain has TRBV10-3 and TRBJ2-5; 9 bases map to TRBD1. This CDR3 has 12 residues. Trimming at V came to 6 bases and at J to 4 bases, leaving 0 bases not matched to a gene. Germline V gene sequence: CDR1 ENHRY, CDR2 SYGVKD. CDR3 sequence: CAIRDRGETQYF. CDR3 coding DNA: TGTGCCATCAGGGACAGGGGAGAGACCCAGTACTTC.

This clonotype was detected ten times or more. The J gene is TRBJ1-1, the V gene TRBV3-1, with unresolved D. The CDR3 loop spans 13 amino acids. Germline CDR1 reads LGHDT; CDR2 reads YNNKEL (reference sequence). V gave up 2 bases and J gave up 1 base, with 5 bases separating them. The CDR3, as DNA: TGTGCCAGCAGCCAAAACGGGAACACTGAAGCTTTCTTT. As protein: CASSQNGNTEAFF.

This clonotype came up many times. The V call is TRBV20-1, the J call TRBJ1-5, with D possibly TRBD1 on 5 matching bases. Trimming took 5 bases from V and 0 from J, leaving 14 bases between them. The CDR3 is 15 amino acids. CDR1 is DFQATT, CDR2 SNEGSKA, per germline (reference sequence). This CDR3 reads CSAFLRGGSNQPQHF. Written as DNA, the CDR3 is TGCAGTGCTTTCCTCCGGGGCGGTAGCAATCAGCCCCAGCATTTT.

Many counts were recorded for this clonotype. V usage is TRBV5-1 and J usage is TRBJ2-3, with 14 bases matching TRBD2. Germline V gene sequence: CDR1 SGHRS, CDR2 YFSETQ. The CDR3 consists of 17 residues. V gave up 5 bases and J gave up 2 bases; unmatched junction bases: 7. CDR3 sequence reads: CASSSRLAGGFTDTQYF. DNA of the CDR3: TGCGCCAGCAGTTCCAGACTAGCGGGGGGGTTCACAGATACGCAGTATTTT.

This clonotype came up many times. The chain recombines TRBV4-2 with TRBJ2-4; D is possibly TRBD2 (6 bases). CDR1 is LGHNA and CDR2 is YNFKEQ in the germline V gene. The germline V and J ends were trimmed by 0 bases and 3 bases, with 18 bases remaining between them. The CDR3 is 18 amino acids. CDR3 in DNA: TGTGCCAGCAGCCAAGATTTTTCGGGGCTCGGGGGCAAAAACATTCAGTACTTC. Its translation: CASSQDFSGLGGKNIQYF.

This clonotype was detected many times. The rearrangement links TRBV20-1 to TRBJ1-4; D uncertain. CDR1 is DFQATT and CDR2 is SNEGSKA in the germline V gene (reference sequence). Trimming shortened V by 0 bases and J by 11 bases, and 10 bases separated the two germline ends. CDR3 size: 12 residues. This CDR3 is CSARDSDLKLFF. The DNA for the CDR3 is TGCAGTGCTAGAGATTCGGATCTTAAACTGTTTTTT.

This clonotype was found many times. The chain is built from TRBV9 and TRBJ1-6, with 9 bases fitting TRBD1. J was trimmed by 10 bases and V by 3 bases; bases with no gene match: 2. CDR3 length: 13 amino acids. CDR1 is SGDLS and CDR2 is YYNGEE in the germline V gene. This CDR3 is CASSEDRGSPLHF. In DNA, the CDR3 is TGTGCCAGCAGCGAGGACAGGGGATCACCCCTCCACTTT.

This clonotype has at least ten counts. The chain couples TRBV11-2 to TRBJ1-4, with 9 bases matching TRBD1. The V and J ends lost 8 bases and 5 bases, in that order; junction bases with no gene match: 12. This CDR3 is 16 amino acids long. Germline lookup yields CDR1 SGHAT and CDR2 FQNNGV. The CDR3 region has the DNA TGTGCCAGCGGCCCCGGGACAGGGATCCAAAATGAAAAACTGTTTTTT. This gives the protein CASGPGTGIQNEKLFF. Using reference TRBV11-2 and TRBJ1-4 for the parts outside the CDR3, the full variable domain is EAGVAQSPRYKIIEKRQSVAFWCNPISGHATLYWYQQILGQGPKLLIQFQNNGVVDDSQLPKDRFSAERLKGVDSTLKIQPAKLEDSAVYLCASGPGTGIQNEKLFFGSGTQLSVL.

This clonotype was seen ten or more times. At one end, the junction sequence differs from germline, possibly due to a read error. The J gene is TRBJ2-3, the V gene TRBV7-3; perhaps TRBD2 as D (5 bases). The CDR3 is 12 amino acids. The germline CDR1 and CDR2 sequences are SGHTA and FQGTGA. The CDR3 DNA sequence: TGCGCCAGCAGCTTACTAGCAGATACGCAGTATTTT. This sequence encodes CASSLLADTQYF.

This clonotype was seen at least ten times. The genes are TRBV29-1 and TRBJ2-1; D is unclear. V was cut by 0 bases and J by 2 bases, with 5 bases left in between. This CDR3 contains 13 residues. Per germline, CDR1 SQVTM and CDR2 ANQGSEA. The CDR3 spells CSVEDQAYNEQFF. The CDR3 nucleotides read TGCAGCGTTGAAGATCAAGCCTACAATGAGCAGTTCTTC.